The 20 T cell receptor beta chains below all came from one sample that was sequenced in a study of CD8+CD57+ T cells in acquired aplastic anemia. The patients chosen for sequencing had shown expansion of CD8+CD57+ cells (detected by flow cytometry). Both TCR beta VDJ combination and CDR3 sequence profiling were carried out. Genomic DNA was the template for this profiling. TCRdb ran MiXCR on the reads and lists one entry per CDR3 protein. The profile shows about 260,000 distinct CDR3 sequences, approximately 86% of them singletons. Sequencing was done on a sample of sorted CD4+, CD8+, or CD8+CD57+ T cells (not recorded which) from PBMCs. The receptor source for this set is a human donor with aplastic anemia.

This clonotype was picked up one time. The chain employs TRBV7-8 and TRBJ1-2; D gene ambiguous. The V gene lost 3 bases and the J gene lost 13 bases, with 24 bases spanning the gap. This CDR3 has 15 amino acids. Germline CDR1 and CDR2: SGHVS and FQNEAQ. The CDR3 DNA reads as TGTGCCAGCAGCTTTCATCCAGACGGGGAAGCCCTTTCCACCTTC. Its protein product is CASSFHPDGEALSTF.

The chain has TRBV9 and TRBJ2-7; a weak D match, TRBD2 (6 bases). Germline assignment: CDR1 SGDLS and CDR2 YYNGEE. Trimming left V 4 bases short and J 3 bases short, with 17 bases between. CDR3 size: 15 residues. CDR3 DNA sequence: TGTGCCAGCAGCTTCAGGGCAGAGGACTACTACGAGCAGTACGTC. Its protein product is CASSFRAEDYYEQYV.

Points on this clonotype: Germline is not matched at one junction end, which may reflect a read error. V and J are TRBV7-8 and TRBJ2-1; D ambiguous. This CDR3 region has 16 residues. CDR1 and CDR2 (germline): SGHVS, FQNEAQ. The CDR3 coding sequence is TGTGCCAGCAGCCTCCTTGGGGTCTCGACCTACATTGAGCAGTTCTTC. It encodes CASSLLGVSTYIEQFF.

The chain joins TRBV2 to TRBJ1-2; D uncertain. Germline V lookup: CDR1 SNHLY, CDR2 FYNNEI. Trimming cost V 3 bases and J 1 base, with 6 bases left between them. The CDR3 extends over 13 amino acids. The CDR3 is CASSEDGNYGYTF. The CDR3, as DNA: TGTGCCAGCAGTGAGGACGGTAACTATGGCTACACCTTC.

In DNA form, the CDR3 reads TGTGCCATCGGACAGTCCAGCTCTGGGGCCAACGTCCTGACTTTC. Encoded protein: CAIGQSSSGANVLTF. The rearrangement links TRBV10-3 to TRBJ2-6; a possible D gene is TRBD1 (6 bases). The CDR3 contains 15 residues. Trimming took 8 bases from V and 0 from J, leaving 11 bases between them. The germline CDR1 and CDR2 sequences are ENHRY and SYGVKD.

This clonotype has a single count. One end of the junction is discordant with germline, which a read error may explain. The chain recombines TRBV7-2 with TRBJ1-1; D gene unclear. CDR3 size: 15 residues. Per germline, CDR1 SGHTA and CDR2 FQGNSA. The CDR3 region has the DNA TGCGCCAGCAGCTCAGAGATGACTAGCAACCAGCCCCAGTTCTTT. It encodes CASSSEMTSNQPQFF.

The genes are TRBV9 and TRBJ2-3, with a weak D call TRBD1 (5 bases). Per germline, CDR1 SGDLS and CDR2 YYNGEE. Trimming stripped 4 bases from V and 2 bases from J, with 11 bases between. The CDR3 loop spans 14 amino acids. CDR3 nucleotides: TGTGCCAGCAGCACCGGACACCCCACAGATACGCAGTATTTT. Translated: CASSTGHPTDTQYF. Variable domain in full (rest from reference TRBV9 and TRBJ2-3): DSGVTQTPKHLITATGQRVTLRCSPRSGDLSVYWYQQSLDQGLQFLIQYYNGEERAKGNILERFSAQQFPDLHSELNLSSLELGDSALYFCASSTGHPTDTQYFGPGTRLTVL.

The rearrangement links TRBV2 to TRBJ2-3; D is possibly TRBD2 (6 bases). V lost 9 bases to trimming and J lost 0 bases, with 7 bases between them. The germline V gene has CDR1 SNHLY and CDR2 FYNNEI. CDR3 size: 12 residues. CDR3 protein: CARGGSTDTQYF. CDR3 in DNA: TGTGCCAGGGGGGGAAGCACAGATACGCAGTATTTT.

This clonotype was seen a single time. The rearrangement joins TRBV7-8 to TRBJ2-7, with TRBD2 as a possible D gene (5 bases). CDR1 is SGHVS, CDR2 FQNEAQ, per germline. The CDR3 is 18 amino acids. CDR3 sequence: CASSLPGGPDTLYYERYV. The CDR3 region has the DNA TGTGCCAGCAGCTTACCTGGAGGTCCCGATACCCTGTACTACGAGCGGTACGTC.

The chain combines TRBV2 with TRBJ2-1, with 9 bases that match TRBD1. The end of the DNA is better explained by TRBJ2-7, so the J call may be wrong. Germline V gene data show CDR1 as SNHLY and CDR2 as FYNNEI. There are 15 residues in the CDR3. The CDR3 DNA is TGTGCCAGCAGTAAAGATAGACAGGGGGGGAATGAGCAGTACTTC. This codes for CASSKDRQGGNEQYF.

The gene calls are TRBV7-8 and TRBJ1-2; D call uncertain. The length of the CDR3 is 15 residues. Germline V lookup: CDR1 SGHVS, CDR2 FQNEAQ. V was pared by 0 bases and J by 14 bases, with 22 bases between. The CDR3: CASSLAGGPVTQYTF. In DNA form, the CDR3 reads TGTGCCAGCAGCTTAGCGGGAGGTCCCGTAACGCAGTATACCTTC.

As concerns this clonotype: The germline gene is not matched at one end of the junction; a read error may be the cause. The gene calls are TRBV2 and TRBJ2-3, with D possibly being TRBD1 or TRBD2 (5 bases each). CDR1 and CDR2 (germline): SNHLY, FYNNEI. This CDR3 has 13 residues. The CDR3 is CARGEQGTDTQYF. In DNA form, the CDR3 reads TGCGCCAGAGGGGAACAGGGCACAGATACGCAGTATTTT.

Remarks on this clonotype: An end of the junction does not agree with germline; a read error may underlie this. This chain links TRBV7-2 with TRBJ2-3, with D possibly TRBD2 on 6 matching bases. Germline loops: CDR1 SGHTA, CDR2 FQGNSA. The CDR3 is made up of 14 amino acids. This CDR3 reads CASSLVLQRAMATF. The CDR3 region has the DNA TGTGCCAGCAGCTTAGTATTACAGCGGGCCATGGCTACATTT.

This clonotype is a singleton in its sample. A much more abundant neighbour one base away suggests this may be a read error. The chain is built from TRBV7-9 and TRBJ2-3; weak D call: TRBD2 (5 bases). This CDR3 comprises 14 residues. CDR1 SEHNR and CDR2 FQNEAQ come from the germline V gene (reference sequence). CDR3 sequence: CASSLVPGEQIFGF. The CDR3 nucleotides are TGTGCCAGCAGCTTAGTACCCGGGGAGCAGATTTTTGGATTT.

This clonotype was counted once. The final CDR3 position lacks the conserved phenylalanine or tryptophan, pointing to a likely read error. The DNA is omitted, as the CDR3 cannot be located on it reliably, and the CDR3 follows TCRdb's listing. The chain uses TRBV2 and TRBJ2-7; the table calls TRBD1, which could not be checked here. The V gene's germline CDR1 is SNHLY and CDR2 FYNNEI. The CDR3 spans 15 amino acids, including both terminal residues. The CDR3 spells CASSGQGPGGDQYFG.

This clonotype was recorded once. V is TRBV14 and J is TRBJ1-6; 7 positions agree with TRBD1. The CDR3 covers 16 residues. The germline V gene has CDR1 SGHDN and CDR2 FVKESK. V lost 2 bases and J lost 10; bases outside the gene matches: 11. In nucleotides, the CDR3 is TGTGCCAGCAGCCAAAGGGCGGAGACAGGGATCTCACCCCTCCACTTT. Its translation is CASSQRAETGISPLHF. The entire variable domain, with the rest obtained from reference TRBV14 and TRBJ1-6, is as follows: EAGVTQFPSHSVIEKGQTVTLRCDPISGHDNLYWYRRVMGKEIKFLLHFVKESKQDESGMPNNRFLAERTGGTYSTLKVQPAELEDSGVYFCASSQRAETGISPLHFGNGTRLTVT.

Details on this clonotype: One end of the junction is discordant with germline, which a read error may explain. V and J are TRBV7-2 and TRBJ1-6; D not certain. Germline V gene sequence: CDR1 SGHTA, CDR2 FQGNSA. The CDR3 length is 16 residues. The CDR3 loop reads CASSLAYGVGNSPLHF. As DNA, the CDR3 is TGTGCCAGCAGCTTAGCGTACGGGGTTGGTAATTCACCCCTTCACTTT.

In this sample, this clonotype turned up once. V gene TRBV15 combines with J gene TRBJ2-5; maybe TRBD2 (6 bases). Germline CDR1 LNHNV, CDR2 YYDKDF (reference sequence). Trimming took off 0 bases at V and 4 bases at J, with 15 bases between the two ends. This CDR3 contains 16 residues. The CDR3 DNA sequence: TGTGCCACCAGCAGAGATAGGCAGGGAGGCACAGAGACCCAGTACTTC. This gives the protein CATSRDRQGGTETQYF.

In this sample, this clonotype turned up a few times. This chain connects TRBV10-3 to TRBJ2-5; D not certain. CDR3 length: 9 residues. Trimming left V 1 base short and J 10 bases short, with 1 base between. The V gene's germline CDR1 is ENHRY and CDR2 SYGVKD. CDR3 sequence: CAISEYQYF. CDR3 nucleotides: TGTGCCATCAGTGAGTACCAGTACTTC.

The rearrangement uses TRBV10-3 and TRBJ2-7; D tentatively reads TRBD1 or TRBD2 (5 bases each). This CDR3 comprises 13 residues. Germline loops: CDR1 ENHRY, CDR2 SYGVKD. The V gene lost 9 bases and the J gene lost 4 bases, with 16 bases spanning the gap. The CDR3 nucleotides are TGTGCCATTTCGATGGGGGTCTCATACGAGCAGTACTTC. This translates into CAISMGVSYEQYF.